This TCR beta chain was recorded in a study of blood T cell repertoires in COVID-19. Study-level background: Sites in the United States, Italy and Spain provided acute and convalescent COVID-19 samples. The analysed material was cDNA or gDNA that came from T cells, B-cell-depleted T cells, or PBMCs.

The CDR3 consists of 12 residues. The V gene's germline CDR1 is MNHNS and CDR2 SASEGT. Trimming shortened V by 3 bases and J by 5 bases, and 7 bases separated the two germline ends. Original processing notes: Amplification of reference gene primers was used by the study to estimate nucleated cell counts. The assay was immunoSEQ multiplex PCR, and TCRdb's table has in-frame clones only and misses some. The DNA gave D and trimming, while V, J and clone size come from that table. The sample yields about 210,000 clones, 89% seen once. The receptor comes from a woman aged 40-49 years with acute or convalescent COVID-19. The chain uses TRBV6-1 and TRBJ1-2; the D is unclear. Sequenced input: peripheral blood. The CDR3 spells CASSDQAYGYTF. CDR3 coding DNA: TGTGCCAGCAGTGACCAGGCTTATGGCTACACCTTC.